What follows is one T cell receptor (beta chain) and its context. These data originate in a study of blood T cell repertoires in COVID-19. Turning to the study itself: T cells, B-cell-depleted T cells, or PBMCs provided the cDNA or gDNA that served as material.

Original methodology: Amplified reference gene primers provided the basis for estimating nucleated cell counts. The repertoire was sequenced with immunoSEQ multiplex PCR; TCRdb's copy has only in-frame clones and lacks some. V and J calls and clone size are those listed in that table; D and trimming were worked out from the DNA. The sample holds 150,000 to 200,000 clones; over 80% are singletons and the top ten take 4.5% to 5.5%. The CDR3 contains 15 residues. Per germline, CDR1 SEHNR and CDR2 FQNEAQ (reference sequence). V lost 7 bases, J lost 1 base, and 14 bases lay in between. The V gene is TRBV7-9, the J gene TRBJ1-3, with unresolved D. The sequence was obtained from a woman in her forties or fifties with acute or convalescent COVID-19. The sample was peripheral blood. Written as DNA, the CDR3 is TGTGCCAGCAACCACTTATCGACATCTGGAAACACCATATATTTT. Its translation is CASNHLSTSGNTIYF.